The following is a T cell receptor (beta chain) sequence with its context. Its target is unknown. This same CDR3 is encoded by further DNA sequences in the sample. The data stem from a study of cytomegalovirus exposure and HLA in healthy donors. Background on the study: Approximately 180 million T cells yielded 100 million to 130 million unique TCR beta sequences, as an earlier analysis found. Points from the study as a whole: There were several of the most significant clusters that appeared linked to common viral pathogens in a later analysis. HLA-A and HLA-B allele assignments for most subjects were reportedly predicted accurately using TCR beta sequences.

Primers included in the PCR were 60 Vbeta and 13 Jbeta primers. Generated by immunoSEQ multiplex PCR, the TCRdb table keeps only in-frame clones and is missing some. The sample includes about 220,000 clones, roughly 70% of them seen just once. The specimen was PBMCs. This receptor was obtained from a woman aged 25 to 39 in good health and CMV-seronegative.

CDR3 in amino acids: CASSERRETQYF. CDR3 nucleotides: TGTGCCAGCAGTGAAAGGAGAGAGACCCAGTACTTC. The genes are TRBV2 and TRBJ2-5; D remains ambiguous. The length of the CDR3 is 12 residues. Trimming shortened V by 2 bases and J by 4 bases, and 5 bases separated the two germline ends. Germline V lookup: CDR1 SNHLY, CDR2 FYNNEI.